This T cell receptor beta chain was identified in a study of OX40 agonist ivuxolimab in advanced cancers. Study background: Patients with hepatocellular carcinoma, melanoma, renal cell or head and neck cancer made up the dose-escalation patients.

Assay used: immunoSEQ multiplex PCR; TCRdb lists only in-frame clones, some missing. The table has 100,000 to 120,000 clones, about 92% seen once. Regarding the study as a whole: Nonresponders included some who also had low normalized T-cell clonal expansion. CD8+ T cells showed, on average, more clonal expansion than CD4+ cells.

The ends were cut back, 5 bases at V and 0 bases at J, with 11 bases in the middle. The germline V gene encodes CDR1 SNHLY and CDR2 FYNNEI. This CDR3 region has 15 residues. This clone was seen more than once but under ten times. Antigen unknown. This clonotype was obtained from an adult with an advanced solid tumor such as melanoma, head and neck, liver or kidney cancer. The V call is TRBV2, the J call TRBJ1-3, with D maybe TRBD1 (5 bases). The specimen comprised CD4+ or CD8+ T cells sorted from blood, sampled in a trial of the OX40 agonist ivuxolimab. The CDR3 loop reads CASSRAGSSGNTIYF. In DNA, the CDR3 is TGTGCCAGCAGTAGGGCAGGGAGCTCTGGAAACACCATATATTTT.